This is a list of T cell receptor beta chains from one sample in a study of Ad26.COV2.S vaccination and SARS-CoV-2 variants. The table came from immunoSEQ multiplex PCR; TCRdb's copy has only in-frame clones and leaves some out. The sample consists of about 320,000 clones, over 80% of them appearing once. Material: peripheral blood, obtained in a trial of Ad26.COV2.S vaccine versus placebo. These receptors were collected from a person between 18 and 59 years old who received the Ad26.COV2.S COVID-19 vaccine or a placebo. The CDR3 runs from the conserved cysteine through the conserved F or W. Each record gives: V gene, J gene, CDR3 protein.

V: TRBV7-2
J: TRBJ1-5
CDR3: CASAFRSNQPQHF

V: TRBV7-3
J: TRBJ2-3
CDR3: CASSLGLGRTDTQYF

V: TRBV5-1
J: TRBJ2-3
CDR3: CASSARGGDTQYF

V: TRBV7-8
J: TRBJ1-5
CDR3: CASSLDGYSNQPQHF

V: TRBV28
J: TRBJ2-4
CDR3: CASSLSGQGGTKNIQYF

V: TRBV9
J: TRBJ2-5
CDR3: CASRTREGPQETQYF

V: TRBV10-3
J: TRBJ2-7
CDR3: CAIRPDKGDYLQYF

V: TRBV6-5
J: TRBJ1-4
CDR3: CASSPRTSEKLFF

V: TRBV7-9
J: TRBJ2-7
CDR3: CASSTRDSAYEQYF

V: TRBV5-3
J: TRBJ2-7
CDR3: CARSLAPRTLYEQYF

V: TRBV2
J: TRBJ2-1
CDR3: CASSEQGQGANEQFF

V: TRBV28
J: TRBJ1-5
CDR3: CASSSLLDRDNQPQHF

V: TRBV5-4
J: TRBJ2-2
CDR3: CASSIQGATGELFF

V: TRBV9
J: TRBJ1-3
CDR3: CASSVGGAAGNTIYF

V: TRBV19
J: TRBJ2-2
CDR3: CASSTAGFTGELFF

V: TRBV7-9
J: TRBJ1-1
CDR3: CASSQLDRANTEAFF

V: TRBV11-3
J: TRBJ2-2
CDR3: CASSLVASGGATDGELFF

V: TRBV5-1
J: TRBJ2-3
CDR3: CASARATDTQYF

V: TRBV28
J: TRBJ1-2
CDR3: CASSLILQGGYGYTF

V: TRBV7-2
J: TRBJ2-3
CDR3: CASSLWDSRRPDTQYF

V: TRBV6-5
J: TRBJ1-1
CDR3: CASSSRQGNIEAFF

V: TRBV7-9
J: TRBJ2-5
CDR3: CASSFPTGSETQYF

V: TRBV6-5
J: TRBJ2-3
CDR3: CASSSPAGLEYF

V: TRBV7-8
J: TRBJ2-1
CDR3: CASSFRQGASYNEQFF

V: TRBV7-3
J: TRBJ2-7
CDR3: CASSPATGTYEQYF

V: TRBV28
J: TRBJ1-6
CDR3: CASRLAGQGNSPLHF

V: TRBV5-4
J: TRBJ2-5
CDR3: CASSLNGPRGRLETQYF

V: TRBV2
J: TRBJ1-1
CDR3: CASSGGQGAVNTEAFF

V: TRBV19
J: TRBJ2-2
CDR3: CASSRGSHGELFF

V: TRBV2
J: TRBJ2-7
CDR3: CASSPDRGGYEQYF

V: TRBV9
J: TRBJ1-3
CDR3: CASSVRGSGNTIYF

V: TRBV4-2
J: TRBJ1-1
CDR3: CASSQEPQGNTEAFF

V: TRBV24-1
J: TRBJ2-2
CDR3: CATSENNMGLHTGELFF

V: TRBV19
J: TRBJ2-2
CDR3: CASSIRLGANTGELFF

V: TRBV27
J: TRBJ1-1
CDR3: CASSLSRGGTEAFF

V: TRBV28
J: TRBJ1-5
CDR3: CASSPDFGGGNQPQHF

V: TRBV6-6
J: TRBJ1-6
CDR3: CASSYRGENSPLHF

V: TRBV28
J: TRBJ1-4
CDR3: CASRSQGRGEKLFF

V: TRBV6-5
J: TRBJ1-1
CDR3: CASSPGQGRVTEAFF

V: TRBV7-2
J: TRBJ1-2
CDR3: CASSLSTVYGYTF

V: TRBV27
J: TRBJ1-4
CDR3: CASSPRGRSTNEKLFF

V: TRBV29-1
J: TRBJ1-4
CDR3: CSVTHASTGNSNEKLFF

V: TRBV10-2
J: TRBJ2-2
CDR3: CASCPGQGTGELFF

V: TRBV5-1
J: TRBJ1-1
CDR3: CASSLSQLTEAFF

V: TRBV6-1
J: TRBJ1-2
CDR3: CASSERGGWYTF

V: TRBV12-3/TRBV12-4
J: TRBJ1-5
CDR3: CASSPGGHQPQHF

V: TRBV6-5
J: TRBJ1-6
CDR3: CASRMDRVNSPLHF

V: TRBV30
J: TRBJ1-2
CDR3: CAWSAATGGNYGYTF

V: TRBV13
J: TRBJ2-7
CDR3: CASSPTFSYEQYF

V: TRBV7-3
J: TRBJ2-7
CDR3: CASSSNQGGEQYF

V: TRBV20-1
J: TRBJ1-5
CDR3: CSASGVLGGNQPQHF

V: TRBV6-5
J: TRBJ2-7
CDR3: CASTLDRGRVEQYF

V: TRBV6-4
J: TRBJ1-1
CDR3: CASIPQKAGDTEAFF

V: TRBV19
J: TRBJ1-1
CDR3: CASSIRPGTGHTEAFF

V: TRBV2
J: TRBJ2-5
CDR3: CASSDLGTSGETQYF

V: TRBV14
J: TRBJ2-2
CDR3: CASSKEPNTGELFF

V: TRBV3-1/TRBV3-2
J: TRBJ2-1
CDR3: CASSPFNNEQFF

V: TRBV12-3/TRBV12-4
J: TRBJ1-3
CDR3: CASSSVPGNTIYF

V: TRBV7-3
J: TRBJ1-2
CDR3: CASSLKGTGGNAYTF